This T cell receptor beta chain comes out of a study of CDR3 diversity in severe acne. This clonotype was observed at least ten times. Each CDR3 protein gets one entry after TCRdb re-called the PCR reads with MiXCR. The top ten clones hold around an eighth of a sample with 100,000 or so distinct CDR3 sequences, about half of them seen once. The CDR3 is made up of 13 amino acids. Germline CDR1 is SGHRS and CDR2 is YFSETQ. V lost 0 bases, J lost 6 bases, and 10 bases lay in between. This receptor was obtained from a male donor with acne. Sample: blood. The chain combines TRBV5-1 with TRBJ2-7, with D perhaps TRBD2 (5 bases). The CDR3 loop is CASSLDGVGEQYF. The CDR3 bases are TGCGCCAGCAGCTTGGACGGGGTAGGCGAGCAGTACTTC. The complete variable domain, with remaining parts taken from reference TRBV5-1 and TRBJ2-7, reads KAGVTQTPRYLIKTRGQQVTLSCSPISGHRSVSWYQQTPGQGLQFLFEYFSETQRNKGNFPGRFSGRQFSNSRSEMNVSTLELGDSALYLCASSLDGVGEQYFGPGTRLTVT.